A selection of T cell receptor beta chains follows, all from one sample in a study of metastatic and nonmetastatic thyroid tumors. TCRdb re-clonotyped the PCR reads via MiXCR. The data show about 8,400 clones, with over 25% seen just once and roughly a fifth held by the top ten. Input material: tumor tissue. Receptors were obtained from a female donor with papillary thyroid cancer or a benign thyroid nodule (not recorded which). Some clones in this sample may be carry-over from other donors' samples. Both conserved end residues are part of each CDR3. The order of the fields is V gene, clone size, J gene, D gene, CDR3 DNA, CDR3 protein. D genes are given only for firm matches. Clone size is stated in some rows and not others, as once, few, many or a class when expanded.

>TRBV20-1|medium-sized|TRBJ2-1|TRBD2
TGCAGTGCCCATTCCCCAACTAGCGCCAATGAGCAGTTCTTC
CSAHSPTSANEQFF
>TRBV6-1|-|TRBJ1-1|-
TGTGCCAGCAAGGGCTTGAGCTATTACACTGAAGCTTTCTTT
CASKGLSYYTEAFF
>TRBV20-1|-|TRBJ1-2|TRBD1
TGCAGTGCCCCGGGTGGGACAGGGGCTTCCATCGGCTACGGCTACACCTTC
CSAPGGTGASIGYGYTF
>TRBV6-1|-|TRBJ1-2|-
TGTGCCAGCAGCCCGGGACCGGGGTATGGCTACACCTTC
CASSPGPGYGYTF
>TRBV3-1|-|TRBJ1-2|TRBD1
TGTGCCAGCAGCCGGACAGGGGGTACACACTATGGCTACACCTTC
CASSRTGGTHYGYTF
>TRBV11-2|-|TRBJ2-1|TRBD2
TGTGCCAGCAGCTCGAGACTAGCGGAAGTTAACAATGAGCAGTTCTTC
CASSSRLAEVNNEQFF
>TRBV10-1|few|TRBJ1-2|-
TGCGCCAGCAGTGAGTCTCGGGGGATGGAGGGCTACACCTTC
CASSESRGMEGYTF
>TRBV12-3/TRBV12-4|few|TRBJ2-6|TRBD2
TGTGCCAGCAGTCCCGAGGCCGGGGGAGGGTCCAACGTCCTGACTTTC
CASSPEAGGGSNVLTF
>TRBV4-1|medium-sized|TRBJ2-7|-
TGCGCCAGCAGCCTCAATGTCGGTAGCGCCATCTCCTACGAGCAGTACTTC
CASSLNVGSAISYEQYF
>TRBV19|-|TRBJ1-2|-
TGTGCCAGTAGTTTCACTACAAGTGGCTACACCTTC
CASSFTTSGYTF
>TRBV9|many|TRBJ2-7|-
TGTGCCAGCAGCGTTAATCTAGGGTTCCACGAGCAGTACTTC
CASSVNLGFHEQYF
>TRBV11-2|-|TRBJ2-2|-
TGTGCCAGCAGCCTCCGGGGCGCGAACGGGGAGCTGTTTTTT
CASSLRGANGELFF
>TRBV6-1|-|TRBJ1-5|-
TGTGCCAGCAGTCCGCTGGGGAGTCAGCCCCAGCATTTT
CASSPLGSQPQHF
>TRBV4-3|once|TRBJ2-7|-
TGCGCCAGCAGTAACGCGGGCGGGTCTGAGCAGTACTTC
CASSNAGGSEQYF
>TRBV5-1|large|TRBJ2-7|-
TGCGCCAGCAGCTTGAGGAGGGACTACGAGCAGTACTTC
CASSLRRDYEQYF
>TRBV18|many|TRBJ2-1|TRBD2
TGTGCCAGCTCATGGGGACTAGCGGGAGGAAAGATTGAGCAGTTCTTC
CASSWGLAGGKIEQFF
>TRBV7-2|medium-sized|TRBJ2-7|TRBD1
TGTGCCAGCAGCCCGCTTGGGACAGGGGCCGACGAGCAGTACTTC
CASSPLGTGADEQYF
>TRBV10-2|few|TRBJ2-5|TRBD1
TGCGCCAGCAGTGAGCCGGGGACAGGGCAAGAGACCCAGTACTTC
CASSEPGTGQETQYF
>TRBV6-5|-|TRBJ2-2|-
TGTGCCAGCAGTTACACCGCCTACATCGGGGAGCTGTTTTTT
CASSYTAYIGELFF
>TRBV20-1|-|TRBJ1-5|-
TGCAGTGCTAGAGATGAACAGATAAGCAATCAGCCCCAGCATTTT
CSARDEQISNQPQHF
>TRBV28|-|TRBJ2-5|-
TGTGCCAGCAGCCCCCCGGCGGAGACCCAGTACTTC
CASSPPAETQYF
>TRBV7-9|medium-sized|TRBJ2-2|TRBD2
TGTGCCAGCAGCGAGTGGGCTGAGACTAGCGGGAGGGCCGAAGCCGGGGAGCTGTTTTTT
CASSEWAETSGRAEAGELFF
>TRBV20-1|-|TRBJ2-5|TRBD1
TGCAGTGCCAAAGGCAGGGGGTTCCAAGAGACCCAGTACTTC
CSAKGRGFQETQYF
>TRBV6-1|-|TRBJ2-7|TRBD2
TGTGCCAGCATGGAACTAGCGGGAGGGGAGCAGTACTTC
CASMELAGGEQYF
>TRBV6-6|-|TRBJ2-7|TRBD2
TGTGCCAGCAGTTACTCTGGACTAGCGGGAGCGGAGCAGTACTTC
CASSYSGLAGAEQYF
>TRBV24-1|-|TRBJ2-6|TRBD1
TGTGCCACCAGTGATTTGAGAGGGGGCGATGGGGCCAACGTCCTGACTTTC
CATSDLRGGDGANVLTF
>TRBV20-1|-|TRBJ1-2|-
TGCAGTGCTAGTGGCCTTACTAAGGGAAGAAACTATGGCTACACCTTC
CSASGLTKGRNYGYTF
>TRBV13|-|TRBJ2-6|-
TGTGCCAGCAGCTTAAGGCAGGAGATAATCTCTGGGGCCAACGTCCTGACTTTC
CASSLRQEIISGANVLTF
>TRBV6-1|few|TRBJ1-2|-
TGTGCCAGCAGTTTAACCCCCGAAGATGGCTACACCTTC
CASSLTPEDGYTF
>TRBV6-1|few|TRBJ2-5|-
TGTGCCTCCGGGTACCAAGAGACCCAGTACTTC
CASGYQETQYF
>TRBV28|few|TRBJ2-7|-
TGTGCCAGCAGTTTTAACTACGAGCAGTACTTC
CASSFNYEQYF
>TRBV11-1|once|TRBJ2-1|-
TGTGCCAGCAGCCCCGACGGTATGGAGCAGCTCTTC
CASSPDGMEQLF
>TRBV6-1|few|TRBJ2-2|TRBD2
TGTGCAAGTAGCGGGGGAAACACCGGGGAGCTGTTTTTT
CASSGGNTGELFF
>TRBV6-5|-|TRBJ1-2|-
TGTGCCAGCAGTTACGTGCCCCTCCGAGATAACTATGGCTACACCTTC
CASSYVPLRDNYGYTF
>TRBV27|-|TRBJ2-7|TRBD1
TGTGCCAGCAGTTTGGACAGGGGGTACGAGCAGTACTTC
CASSLDRGYEQYF
>TRBV25-1|few|TRBJ2-3|TRBD2
TGTGCCAGCAGTGACGTAGGACTAGCGGGAGCGGATACGCAGTATTTT
CASSDVGLAGADTQYF
>TRBV5-1|-|TRBJ2-1|-
TGCGCCAGCAGCTTGCGTCCAGCGGGCTCCTACAATGAGCAGTTCTTC
CASSLRPAGSYNEQFF
>TRBV29-1|many|TRBJ2-2|-
TGCAGCGGGATCTGGGGGTACACCGGGGAGCTGTTTTTT
CSGIWGYTGELFF
>TRBV20-1|once|TRBJ2-7|-
TGCAGTTCTCTTTCCGGGTCAGGGCAGTACTTC
CSSLSGSGQYF
>TRBV20-1|once|TRBJ2-7|-
TGCAGTGCTCCCGGGGTGACTGTCTACGAGCAGTACTTC
CSAPGVTVYEQYF
>TRBV7-8|many|TRBJ1-1|-
TGTGCCAGCAGCTTTCTGGCGAGTGAAGCTTTCTTT
CASSFLASEAFF
>TRBV3-1|-|TRBJ2-7|-
TGTGCCAGCAGCCAAGTTTACGAGCAGTACTTC
CASSQVYEQYF
>TRBV20-1|-|TRBJ2-3|-
TGCAGTGCTAGAGTTAGCGTCACAGATACGCAGTATTTT
CSARVSVTDTQYF
>TRBV4-3|medium-sized|TRBJ2-3|-
TGCGCCAGCAGCCAAGATTTTCTGGCAGGGAGCACAGATACGCAGTATTTT
CASSQDFLAGSTDTQYF
>TRBV15|once|TRBJ2-2|TRBD2
TGTGCCACCAGCAGGGGACTAGCGGGAGGGGAATCGAACGGGGAGCTGTTTTTT
CATSRGLAGGESNGELFF
>TRBV10-3|-|TRBJ1-6|TRBD1
TGTGTCATCAGTAATGACAGGGGTAATTCACCCCTCCACTTT
CVISNDRGNSPLHF
>TRBV19|few|TRBJ1-5|TRBD1
TGTGCCAGTAGTATGGGACAGGGGATGGGTCAGCCCCAGCATTTT
CASSMGQGMGQPQHF
>TRBV6-2/TRBV6-3|few|TRBJ2-2|TRBD1
TGTGCCAGCAGCTACAGGACAGGGAGGACCACCGGGGAGCTGTTTTTT
CASSYRTGRTTGELFF
>TRBV19|-|TRBJ1-3|-
TGTGCCAGTAGAAACAGTAGTAGAAACACCATATATTTT
CASRNSSRNTIYF
>TRBV28|-|TRBJ1-2|TRBD1
TGTGCCAGCAGTCGACAGGGGCTCGGCTACACCTTC
CASSRQGLGYTF
>TRBV20-1|-|TRBJ2-7|TRBD2
TGCAGTGCTAAAAGAAAGCGGGAGGCTACCTACGAGCAGTACTTC
CSAKRKREATYEQYF
>TRBV7-3|medium-sized|TRBJ1-1|TRBD1
TGTGCCAGCAGCCCCGACAGGGGTGCTGAAGCTTTCTTT
CASSPDRGAEAFF
>TRBV5-1|few|TRBJ1-2|-
TGCGCCAGCAGCTATCCGGGACACGAAAGAACAGGTGGCTACACCTTC
CASSYPGHERTGGYTF
>TRBV7-2|few|TRBJ2-7|-
TGTGCCAGCAGCCCCGGACCTTACTACGAGCAGTACTTC
CASSPGPYYEQYF